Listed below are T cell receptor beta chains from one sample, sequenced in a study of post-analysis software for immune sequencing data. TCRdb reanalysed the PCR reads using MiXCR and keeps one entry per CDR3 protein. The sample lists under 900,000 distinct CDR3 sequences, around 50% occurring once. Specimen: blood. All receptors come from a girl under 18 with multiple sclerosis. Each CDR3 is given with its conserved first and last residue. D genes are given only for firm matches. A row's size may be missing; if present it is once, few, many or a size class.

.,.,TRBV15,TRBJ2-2,CATSRDGAGELFF,TGTGCCACCAGCAGAGATGGGGCAGGGGAGCTGTTTTTT
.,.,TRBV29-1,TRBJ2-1,CSVGVVPDNEQFF,TGCAGCGTTGGGGTGGTTCCCGACAATGAGCAGTTCTTC
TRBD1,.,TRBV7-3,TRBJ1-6,CASSTRDSSPLHF,TGTGCCAGCAGCACTCGGGACAGCTCACCCCTCCACTTT
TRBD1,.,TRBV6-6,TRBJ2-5,CASLTTGVETQYF,TGTGCCAGCCTAACCACAGGGGTAGAGACCCAGTACTTC
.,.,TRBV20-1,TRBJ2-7,CSARDPRFVQGTHEQYF,TGCAGTGCTAGAGATCCTCGTTTTGTTCAGGGGACCCACGAGCAGTACTTC
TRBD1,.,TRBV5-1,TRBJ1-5,CASSQGGGSQPQHF,TGCGCCAGCAGCCAGGGGGGCGGGAGCCAGCCCCAGCATTTT
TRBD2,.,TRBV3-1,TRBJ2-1,CASSQGLAGVDEQFF,TGTGCCAGCAGCCAAGGTCTAGCGGGAGTAGATGAGCAGTTCTTC
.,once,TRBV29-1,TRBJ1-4,CSVEDQAREKLFF,TGCAGCGTTGAAGATCAGGCGAGGGAAAAACTGTTTTTT
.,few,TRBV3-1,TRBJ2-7,CASSRGIDYEQYF,TGTGCCAGCAGCAGGGGAATTGACTACGAGCAGTACTTC
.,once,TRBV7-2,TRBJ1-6,CASSLAGQGSSYNSPLHF,TGTGCCAGCAGCTTAGCGGGCCAGGGAAGCTCCTATAATTCACCCCTCCACTTT
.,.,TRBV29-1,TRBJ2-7,CSVEGGGSSHEQYF,TGCAGCGTTGAGGGGGGCGGGAGCTCCCACGAGCAGTACTTC
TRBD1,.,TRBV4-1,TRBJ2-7,CASRPTLGTGDGREQYF,TGCGCCAGCAGGCCTACCCTGGGGACAGGGGACGGGCGCGAGCAGTACTTC
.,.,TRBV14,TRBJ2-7,CASSRRTARYEQYF,TGTGCCAGCAGCCGTAGGACAGCTCGGTACGAGCAGTACTTC
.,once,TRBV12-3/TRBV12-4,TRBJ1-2,CASSPTRRIAYGYTF,TGTGCCAGCAGTCCAACCAGGAGGATTGCATATGGCTACACCTTC
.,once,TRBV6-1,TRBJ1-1,CASRPPYLYREMNTEAFF,TGTGCCAGCAGGCCCCCCTATTTGTACAGAGAGATGAACACTGAAGCTTTCTTT
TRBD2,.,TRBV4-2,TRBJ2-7,CASSQVLFRRTSGSPYEQYF,TGTGCCAGCAGCCAAGTCCTCTTCCGTAGGACTAGCGGGAGCCCCTACGAGCAGTACTTC
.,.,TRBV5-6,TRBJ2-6,CASRSPWRTGANVLTF,TGTGCCAGCAGAAGCCCATGGCGAACTGGGGCCAACGTCCTGACTTTC
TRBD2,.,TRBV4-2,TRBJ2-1,CVSSQEQTGEGNEQFF,TGTGTCAGCAGCCAAGAACAGACCGGGGAGGGGAATGAGCAGTTCTTC
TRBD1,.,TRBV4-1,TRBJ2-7,CASSPQGGDEQYF,TGCGCCAGCAGCCCACAGGGGGGCGACGAGCAGTACTTC
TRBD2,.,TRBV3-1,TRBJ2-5,CASSQASREAHYNEQYF,TGTGCCAGCAGCCAAGCCTCGCGGGAGGCCCACTACAATGAGCAGTACTTC
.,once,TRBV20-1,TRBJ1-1,CSASGPGLEAFF,TGCAGTGCTAGCGGCCCGGGGCTTGAAGCTTTCTTT
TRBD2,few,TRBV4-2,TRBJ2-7,CASSQEAGALYEQYF,TGTGCCAGCAGCCAAGAGGCGGGAGCCCTGTACGAGCAGTACTTC
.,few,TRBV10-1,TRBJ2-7,CASSPPGDRAYEQYF,TGCGCCAGCAGTCCCCCAGGGGATCGGGCTTACGAGCAGTACTTC
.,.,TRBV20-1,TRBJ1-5,CSAGPAGNQPQHF,TGCAGTGCTGGCCCGGCGGGCAATCAGCCCCAGCATTTT
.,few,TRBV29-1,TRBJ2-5,CSVEDGGETQYF,TGCAGCGTTGAAGATGGGGGAGAGACCCAGTACTTC
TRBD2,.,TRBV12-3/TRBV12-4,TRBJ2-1,CASSHSGTGDEQFF,TGTGCCAGCAGTCATAGCGGGACCGGTGATGAGCAGTTCTTC
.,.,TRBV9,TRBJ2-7,CASSIGGRTDSYVGQYF,TGTGCCAGCAGCATAGGGGGAAGGACAGATTCCTACGTTGGGCAGTACTTC
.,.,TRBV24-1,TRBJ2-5,CATSAHFGETQYF,TGTGCCACCAGTGCACACTTCGGAGAGACCCAGTACTTC
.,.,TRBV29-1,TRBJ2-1,CSVGTRIGLLNNEQFF,TGCAGCGTGGGAACTCGTATCGGACTGCTGAACAATGAGCAGTTCTTC
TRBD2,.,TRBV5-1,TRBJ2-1,CAGSLLAAGGPDEQFF,TGCGCCGGCAGCTTGCTCGCGGCGGGGGGGCCGGATGAGCAGTTCTTC
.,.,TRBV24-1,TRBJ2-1,CATSDSDQRSYNEQFF,TGTGCCACCAGTGATTCCGACCAGAGGTCCTACAATGAGCAGTTCTTC
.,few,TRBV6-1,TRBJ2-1,CASSERAGFSYNEQFF,TGTGCCAGCAGTGAACGGGCGGGTTTCTCCTACAATGAGCAGTTCTTC
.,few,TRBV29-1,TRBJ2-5,CSVGTFQETQYF,TGCAGCGTTGGGACTTTTCAAGAGACCCAGTACTTC
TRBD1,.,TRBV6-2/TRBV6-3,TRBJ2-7,CASRTGNIYEQYF,TGTGCCAGCCGGACAGGAAACATCTACGAGCAGTACTTC
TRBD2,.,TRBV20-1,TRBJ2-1,CSVPDLLASGRASSYNEQFF,TGCAGTGTTCCGGACTTGTTAGCTAGCGGGAGGGCCTCTTCCTACAATGAGCAGTTCTTC
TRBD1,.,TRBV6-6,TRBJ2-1,CASSFRDRDGDEQFF,TGTGCCAGCAGTTTCCGGGACAGAGATGGCGATGAGCAGTTCTTC
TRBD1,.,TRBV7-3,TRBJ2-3,CASSPSGTASETQYF,TGTGCCAGCAGCCCCTCTGGGACAGCCTCCGAGACGCAGTATTTT
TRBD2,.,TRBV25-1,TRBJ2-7,CASRLAGGEEQYF,TGTGCCAGTCGACTAGCGGGAGGAGAAGAGCAGTACTTC
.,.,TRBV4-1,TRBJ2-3,CASSQDPSTHGTSTDTQYF,TGCGCCAGCAGCCAAGACCCATCGACACACGGAACTAGCACAGATACGCAGTATTTT
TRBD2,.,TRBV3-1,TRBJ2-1,CASSPILAYDNEQFF,TGTGCCAGCAGCCCGATACTAGCGTATGACAATGAGCAGTTCTTC
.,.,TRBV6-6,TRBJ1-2,CASSYSGEYNNYGYTF,TGTGCCAGCAGTTACTCAGGGGAGTACAATAACTATGGCTACACCTTC
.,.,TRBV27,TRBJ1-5,CASSLQYSNQPQHF,TGTGCCAGCAGTCTTCAATATAGCAATCAGCCCCAGCATTTT
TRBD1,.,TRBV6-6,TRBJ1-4,CASSGQGVDWGEKLFF,TGTGCCAGCAGCGGACAGGGAGTGGATTGGGGTGAAAAACTGTTTTTT
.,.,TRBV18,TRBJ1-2,CASSPPHLNYGYTF,TGTGCCAGCTCACCACCACACTTAAACTATGGCTACACCTTC
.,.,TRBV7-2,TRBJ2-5,CASSCRAGQETQYF,TGTGCCAGCAGCTGCAGAGCGGGTCAAGAGACCCAGTACTTC
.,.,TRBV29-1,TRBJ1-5,CSAGLGNQPQHF,TGCAGCGCTGGTTTGGGCAATCAGCCCCAGCATTTT
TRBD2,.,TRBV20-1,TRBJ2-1,CSARHGLAGDYNEQFF,TGCAGTGCTAGACACGGACTAGCGGGGGACTACAATGAGCAGTTCTTC
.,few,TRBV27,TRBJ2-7,CASIRGYEQYF,TGTGCCAGCATCAGGGGATACGAGCAGTACTTC
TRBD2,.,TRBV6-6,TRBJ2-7,CASAGGSSYEQYF,TGTGCCAGTGCGGGGGGGAGCTCCTACGAGCAGTACTTC
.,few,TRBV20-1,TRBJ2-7,CSAPIRPDSYEQYF,TGCAGTGCTCCCATCAGACCCGACTCCTACGAGCAGTACTTC
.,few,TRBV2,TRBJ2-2,CASQSTRNTGELFF,TGTGCCAGCCAATCGACAAGGAACACCGGGGAGCTGTTTTTT
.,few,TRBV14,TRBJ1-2,CASSQRDRPYGYTF,TGTGCCAGCAGCCAGAGGGATAGACCCTATGGCTACACCTTC
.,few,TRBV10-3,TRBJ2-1,CAISESSYNEQFF,TGTGCCATCAGTGAGTCCTCGTACAATGAGCAGTTCTTC
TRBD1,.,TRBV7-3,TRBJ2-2,CASSIDRGGTGELFF,TGTGCCAGCAGCATCGACAGGGGTGGCACCGGGGAGCTGTTTTTT
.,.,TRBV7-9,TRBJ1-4,CASSLRDGGWNERLFF,TGTGCCAGCAGCTTAAGAGACGGGGGGTGGAATGAAAGACTGTTTTTT
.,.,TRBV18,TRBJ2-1,CASSPGQAGRGGYNEQFF,TGTGCCAGCTCACCCGGCCAGGCAGGCAGGGGGGGATACAATGAGCAGTTCTTC
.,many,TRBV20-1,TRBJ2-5,CSAQQETQYF,TGCAGTGCGCAGCAAGAGACCCAGTACTTC
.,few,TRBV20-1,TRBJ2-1,CSARTGTPGGKAQFF,TGCAGTGCGCGTACCGGGACACCGGGTGGTAAGGCCCAGTTCTTC
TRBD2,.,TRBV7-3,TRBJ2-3,CASSQDPPGTSGATDTQYF,TGTGCCAGCAGCCAAGATCCCCCCGGGACTAGCGGGGCTACAGATACGCAGTATTTT